These 32 T cell receptor beta chains share one sample of origin, sequenced in a study of spatial heterogeneity in lung cancer. Time point defined: blood at routine non-recurrence follow-up after resection. TCRdb recomputed calls from the 5' RACE reads with MiXCR, one row per CDR3 protein. The sample holds over 95,000 distinct CDR3 sequences, approximately 11% seen once. The sequencing used PBMCs, collected at follow-up. The receptors originated from a female donor with early-stage non-small cell lung cancer.

This clonotype was counted at least ten times. V gene TRBV30 combines with J gene TRBJ1-1; D call uncertain. Germline CDR1 and CDR2: GTSNPN and SVGIG (reference sequence). This CDR3 is built from 10 residues. V shed 8 bases and J shed 7 bases, with 11 bases lying between them. CDR3 sequence (DNA): TGTGCCGCAGCACGGAATGAAGCTTTCTTT. This encodes CAAARNEAFF.

The V and J genes are TRBV20-1 and TRBJ2-2; D unclear. Per the germline V gene, CDR1 is DFQATT and CDR2 is SNEGSKA (reference sequence). There are 15 residues in the CDR3. V lost 3 bases, J lost 5 bases, and 16 bases lay in between. The CDR3 nucleotides read TGCAGTGCTAGGGTCCCGGGCGTAGGGACCGGGGAGCTGTTTTTT. Encoded protein: CSARVPGVGTGELFF.

This clonotype showed up many times. The chain combines TRBV30 with TRBJ2-3; no definite D call. The germline V gene has CDR1 GTSNPN and CDR2 SVGIG (reference sequence). The germline V and J ends were trimmed by 1 base and 1 base, with 9 bases remaining between them. The CDR3 totals 14 residues. The CDR3 here is CAWSAGYGTDTQYF. CDR3 nucleotides: TGTGCCTGGAGTGCAGGTTACGGCACAGATACGCAGTATTTT.

This clonotype showed up many times. The chain has TRBV5-6 and TRBJ2-7; D unclear. V was shortened by 4 bases and J by 7 bases, with 21 bases between the two germline ends. The CDR3 spans 15 residues. From germline, CDR1 is SGHDT and CDR2 YYEEEE. The CDR3 coding sequence is TGTGCCAGCAGCGACGCACTGGCATCAGTCTGGGAGCAGTACTTC. It yields the protein CASSDALASVWEQYF. Complete variable domain (other parts from reference TRBV5-6 and TRBJ2-7): DAGVTQSPTHLIKTRGQQVTLRCSPKSGHDTVSWYQQALGQGPQFIFQYYEEEERQRGNFPDRFSGHQFPNYSSELNVNALLLGDSALYLCASSDALASVWEQYFGPGTRLTVT.

This clonotype was counted only a few times. This chain joins TRBV20-1 and TRBJ1-1; a possible D gene is TRBD1 (5 bases). Germline-derived CDR1 and CDR2 are DFQATT and SNEGSKA (reference sequence). Trimming cost V 0 bases and J 10 bases, with 18 bases left between them. This CDR3 contains 14 residues. In DNA, the CDR3 is TGCAGTGCTAGAGAAACGGGGCAGGGTAGAAGAGCTTTCTTT. This sequence encodes CSARETGQGRRAFF.

The chain links TRBV6-1 to TRBJ2-3; D gene unclear. CDR1 is MNHNS and CDR2 is SASEGT in the germline V gene. The V end was cut by 7 bases, the J end by 3 bases, with 23 bases between. The CDR3 consists of 17 residues. CDR3 in DNA: TGTGCCAGCATCCTGTCCGCCCGCCGCGTAGGTACAGATACGCAGTATTTT. Its translation: CASILSARRVGTDTQYF.

This clonotype is classed as medium-sized. The chain couples TRBV29-1 to TRBJ2-3; no clear D gene. The germline V gene has CDR1 SQVTM and CDR2 ANQGSEA. Trimming shortened V by 3 bases and J by 2 bases, and 9 bases separated the two germline ends. The CDR3 length is 13 residues. The CDR3 DNA sequence: TGCAGCGTTGACAAGCCAGCCACAGATACGCAGTATTTT. The encoded protein is CSVDKPATDTQYF.

This clonotype was counted only a few times. The gene calls are TRBV28 and TRBJ2-1; a possible D gene is TRBD2 (5 bases). The CDR3 consists of 16 residues. The germline gives CDR1 MDHEN, CDR2 SYDVKM. Trimming pared 6 bases from V and 8 bases from J, leaving 23 bases between. The CDR3 sequence: CASSPLTSFRNYEQFF. In DNA, the CDR3 is TGTGCCAGCAGCCCCTTAACTAGTTTCCGGAATTATGAGCAGTTCTTC.

This clonotype was detected a few times. The chain recombines TRBV24-1 with TRBJ1-5; 7 bases line up with TRBD1. The CDR3 loop spans 16 amino acids. In germline, CDR1 is KGHDR, CDR2 SFDVKD. V lost 2 bases, J lost 5 bases, and 8 bases stayed unmatched. The CDR3 loop is CATSDSPDRTDQPQHF. As DNA, the CDR3 is TGTGCCACCAGTGATTCCCCGGACAGGACCGATCAGCCCCAGCATTTT.

This clonotype showed up many times. V gene TRBV20-1 combines with J gene TRBJ2-7; tentatively, D is TRBD2 (6 bases). CDR1 and CDR2 from the germline V gene are DFQATT and SNEGSKA (reference sequence). The CDR3 length is 14 residues. The V end was cut by 3 bases, the J end by 1 base, with 13 bases between. The CDR3 sequence is CSASRDSASYEQYV. The CDR3 region has the DNA TGCAGTGCTAGTAGGGACTCAGCATCCTACGAGCAGTACGTC.

This chain links TRBV20-1 with TRBJ1-4; TRBD1 matches 7 bases. Germline CDR1 reads DFQATT; CDR2 reads SNEGSKA (reference sequence). The CDR3 runs to 15 residues. Unmatched junction bases numbered 9, after V lost 5 bases and J lost 3 bases. CDR3 nucleotide sequence: TGCAGTGCTCGGGACAGCCAATCGGCTAATGAAAAACTGTTTTTT. Residues: CSARDSQSANEKLFF.

The table lists this clonotype with many counts. The rearrangement joins TRBV19 to TRBJ2-1; TRBD1 matches 8 bases. Trimming cost V 4 bases and J 2 bases; bases outside gene matches: 4. CDR3 size: 15 residues. Looked up from germline, CDR1 is LNHDA and CDR2 is SQIVND (reference sequence). The CDR3 DNA follows: TGTGCCAGTAGTAATGACAGGGGACCCTACAATGAGCAGTTCTTC. Translated, it gives CASSNDRGPYNEQFF.

The rearrangement uses TRBV4-2 and TRBJ2-7; D is unclear. From germline, CDR1 is LGHNA and CDR2 YNFKEQ. The CDR3 totals 11 residues. Trimming stripped 6 bases from V and 7 bases from J, with 10 bases between. Here the CDR3 reads CASRPTREQYV. As DNA, the CDR3 is TGTGCCAGCAGACCCACCCGGGAGCAGTACGTC.

V usage is TRBV5-1 and J usage is TRBJ2-3, with 12 bases identical to TRBD2. The germline CDR1 and CDR2 sequences are SGHRS and YFSETQ. V lost 0 bases, J lost 0 bases, and 5 bases stayed unmatched. The CDR3 runs 18 residues. CDR3 in amino acids: CASSLALAGGPSTDTQYF. CDR3 nucleotides: TGCGCCAGCAGCTTGGCGCTAGCGGGAGGGCCGAGCACAGATACGCAGTATTTT.

This clonotype has a handful of counts. The rearrangement links TRBV6-1 to TRBJ2-5; no definite D call. The germline V and J ends were trimmed by 10 bases and 5 bases, with 8 bases remaining between them. The CDR3 contains 10 residues. In germline, CDR1 is MNHNS, CDR2 SASEGT. Here the CDR3 reads CATDRETQYF. As DNA, the CDR3 is TGTGCCACCGACCGGGAGACCCAGTACTTC.

There are a few counts of this clonotype. The J gene is TRBJ2-2, the V gene TRBV11-2, with 12 bases lining up with TRBD2. V dropped 1 base and J dropped 1; count of bases not matched to a gene: 7. The germline V gene has CDR1 SGHAT and CDR2 FQNNGV. The CDR3 totals 19 residues. CDR3 amino acids: CASSLGRLAGVGNTGELFF. The CDR3 nucleotides are TGTGCCAGCAGCTTAGGAAGACTAGCGGGAGTCGGGAACACCGGGGAGCTGTTTTTT. Based on the CDR3 plus reference TRBV11-2 and TRBJ2-2, the full variable domain is EAGVAQSPRYKIIEKRQSVAFWCNPISGHATLYWYQQILGQGPKLLIQFQNNGVVDDSQLPKDRFSAERLKGVDSTLKIQPAKLEDSAVYLCASSLGRLAGVGNTGELFFGEGSRLTVL.

The chain is built from TRBV7-2 and TRBJ2-7; D remains unclear. This CDR3 has 13 amino acids. Trimming took 3 bases from V and 2 from J, leaving 8 bases between them. Germline V gene lookup returns CDR1 SGHTA and CDR2 FQGNSA. The chain's CDR3 is CASSFGGAYEQYF. The CDR3 DNA is TGTGCCAGCAGCTTCGGCGGAGCCTACGAGCAGTACTTC.

J is TRBJ2-1 and V is TRBV12-3 or TRBV12-4; 13 positions match TRBD2. The ends lost 6 bases at V and 7 bases at J; junction bases unmatched: 6. CDR3 size: 15 residues. CDR3: CASRGRTSGGNEQFF. The CDR3 nucleotides are TGTGCCAGCAGGGGCAGGACTAGCGGGGGAAATGAGCAGTTCTTC.

This clonotype was detected many times. The chain has TRBV18 and TRBJ2-1; D not certain. The CDR3 is made up of 16 amino acids. The ends were cut back, 3 bases at V and 6 bases at J, with 18 bases in the middle. Looked up from germline, CDR1 is KGHSH and CDR2 is LQKENI. CDR3 sequence: CASSPPSSAVLNEQFF. In DNA form, the CDR3 reads TGTGCCAGCTCACCCCCCTCCAGCGCGGTCCTCAATGAGCAGTTCTTC. The complete variable domain, with remaining parts taken from reference TRBV18 and TRBJ2-1, reads NAGVMQNPRHLVRRRGQEARLRCSPMKGHSHVYWYRQLPEEGLKFMVYLQKENIIDESGMPKERFSAEFPKEGPSILRIQQVVRGDSAAYFCASSPPSSAVLNEQFFGPGTRLTVL.

This sequence joins TRBV7-7 and TRBJ2-7, with unresolved D. Looked up from germline, CDR1 is SSHAT and CDR2 is FNYEAQ (reference sequence). The CDR3 is made up of 13 amino acids. The germline V and J ends were trimmed by 5 bases and 3 bases, with 11 bases remaining between them. CDR3 DNA: TGTGCCAGCAGCCAGGCCCAGAACTACGAGCAGTACTTC. This gives the protein CASSQAQNYEQYF.

A few counts support this clonotype. CDR3 protein: CASSPGLIETDTQYF. The CDR3 coding sequence is TGTGCCAGCAGCCCGGGACTAATCGAAACAGATACGCAGTATTTT. The chain recombines TRBV7-9 with TRBJ2-3, with TRBD2 matching over 7 bases. The CDR3 has 15 amino acids. In germline, CDR1 is SEHNR, CDR2 FQNEAQ (reference sequence). The V gene end was trimmed by 5 bases and the J gene end by 3 bases; junction bases not matched to a gene: 8.

The chain employs TRBV7-6 and TRBJ2-1, with 10 nucleotides matching TRBD2. V gave up 5 bases and J gave up 9 bases; unmatched junction bases: 10. CDR1 and CDR2 (germline): SGHVS, FNYEAQ. This CDR3 has 15 residues. The CDR3 nucleotides are TGTGCCAGCAGCCTTGGGTCTAGCGGGAGCGGTGAGCAGTTCTTC. Residues: CASSLGSSGSGEQFF. Looking up the rest from reference TRBV7-6 and TRBJ2-1 gives the full variable domain: GAGVSQSPRYKVTKRGQDVALRCDPISGHVSLYWYRQALGQGPEFLTYFNYEAQQDKSGLPNDRFSAERPEGSISTLTIQRTEQRDSAMYRCASSLGSSGSGEQFFGPGTRLTVL.

The CDR3 region is CASSLQSLNEQFF. The CDR3 DNA reads TGTGCCAGCAGCCTCCAGAGCCTCAATGAGCAGTTCTTC. The chain has TRBV11-2 and TRBJ2-1; no firm D call. This CDR3 has 13 residues. Trimming removed 5 bases at V and 6 bases at J, with 11 bases between. The V gene's germline CDR1 is SGHAT and CDR2 FQNNGV.

This clonotype appeared a few times. J is TRBJ2-4 and V is TRBV15; D may match TRBD1 or TRBD2 (6 bases each). The germline V gene has CDR1 LNHNV and CDR2 YYDKDF (reference sequence). The CDR3 consists of 15 residues. Trimming stripped 0 bases from V and 6 bases from J, with 12 bases between. CDR3 region: CATSRDPGAGNIQYF. The CDR3, as DNA: TGTGCCACCAGCAGAGATCCGGGGGCGGGAAACATTCAGTACTTC.

The chain combines TRBV5-1 with TRBJ2-1; 14 bases fit TRBD2. The CDR3 consists of 15 residues. Germline V gene data show CDR1 as SGHRS and CDR2 as YFSETQ. J was trimmed by 10 bases and V by 4 bases; bases with no gene match: 7. CDR3 DNA sequence: TGCGCCAGCAGCACGGGACTAGCGGGAGTAGGGGAGCAGTTCTTC. This encodes CASSTGLAGVGEQFF.

The chain recombines TRBV2 with TRBJ1-2; weak D call: TRBD1 (5 bases). Per the germline V gene, CDR1 is SNHLY and CDR2 is FYNNEI. V lost 7 bases and J 4 bases, leaving 16 bases between the germline ends. The CDR3 length is 14 residues. CDR3: CASKAQGTGYGYTF. The CDR3 DNA reads TGTGCCAGCAAAGCTCAGGGAACGGGCTATGGCTACACCTTC.

This clonotype was picked up many times. The chain links TRBV7-8 to TRBJ2-7; weak D call: TRBD1 (5 bases). Trimming stripped 2 bases from V and 7 bases from J, with 21 bases between. CDR3 length equals 16 residues. Germline V lookup: CDR1 SGHVS, CDR2 FQNEAQ. The CDR3 sequence is CASSLRGVTVVREQYF. CDR3 bases: TGTGCCAGCAGCTTAAGGGGCGTGACAGTTGTGCGGGAGCAGTACTTC.

The chain has TRBV7-2 and TRBJ1-2; D gene ambiguous. Germline CDR1 SGHTA, CDR2 FQGNSA. V was cut by 4 bases and J by 8 bases, with 20 bases left in between. The CDR3 contains 15 residues. The CDR3 here is CASSSSAWTARGYTF. The CDR3 DNA is TGTGCCAGCAGCTCCAGCGCATGGACGGCACGGGGCTACACCTTC.

This clonotype was recorded a few times. The chain employs TRBV5-4 and TRBJ1-3, with D perhaps matching TRBD1 (6 bases). V was shortened by 4 bases and J by 0 bases, with 14 bases between the two germline ends. There are 16 residues in the CDR3. Germline V gene sequence: CDR1 SGHNT, CDR2 YYREEE (reference sequence). The CDR3 loop is CASSPTQGHSGNTIYF. The DNA of the CDR3 is TGTGCCAGCAGCCCTACACAGGGTCACTCTGGAAACACCATATATTTT.

This clonotype was seen more than once but under ten times. Here the CDR3 reads CASGSYPGQYLYEQYF. For the CDR3, the DNA is TGTGCCAGCGGTAGTTATCCCGGACAGTATCTCTACGAGCAGTACTTC. The V call is TRBV28, the J call TRBJ2-7, with a tentative D call TRBD1 (6 bases). The CDR3 is made up of 16 amino acids. The V and J ends lost 8 bases and 3 bases respectively, with 23 bases between them. CDR1 MDHEN and CDR2 SYDVKM come from the germline V gene.

This clonotype was detected only a few times. V usage is TRBV6-1 and J usage is TRBJ1-1; perhaps TRBD1 as D (6 bases). Trimming stripped 6 bases from V and 2 bases from J, with 13 bases between. The CDR3 spans 14 residues. Germline assignment: CDR1 MNHNS and CDR2 SASEGT. CDR3 sequence (DNA): TGTGCCAGCAGGATACAGGGTACTAACACTGAAGCTTTCTTT. As protein: CASRIQGTNTEAFF.

This clonotype was counted between two and nine times. The CDR3 is CASSIGATGRGRNYTF. The DNA for the CDR3 is TGTGCCAGTAGTATTGGGGCGACAGGTCGCGGGAGAAACTACACCTTC. The chain carries TRBV19 and TRBJ1-2; perhaps TRBD1 as D (6 bases). Trimming stripped 3 bases from V and 10 bases from J, with 24 bases between. The CDR3 is 16 residues long. The germline V gene has CDR1 LNHDA and CDR2 SQIVND (reference sequence). Filled out from reference TRBV19 and TRBJ1-2, the complete variable domain reads DGGITQSPKYLFRKEGQNVTLSCEQNLNHDAMYWYRQDPGQGLRLIYYSQIVNDFQKGDIAEGYSVSREKKESFPLTVTSAQKNPTAFYLCASSIGATGRGRNYTFGSGTRLTVV.